This entry lists 7 T cell receptor beta chains sequenced from one sample in a study of cytomegalovirus exposure and HLA in healthy donors. Assay: immunoSEQ multiplex PCR; the TCRdb copy retains only in-frame clones and omits some. The table shows roughly 330,000 clones, with around 90% occurring only once. Material for sequencing was PBMCs. The origin of the receptors is a woman in her twenties or thirties in good health and CMV-seropositive.

The rearrangement links TRBV2 to TRBJ1-1; D gene unclear. V was trimmed by 2 bases and J by 1 base, leaving 20 bases between them. CDR3 length: 18 amino acids. Germline CDR1 and CDR2: SNHLY and FYNNEI. In nucleotides, the CDR3 is TGTGCCAGCAGTGAACTTCAAACTCCGGGATTACCGAACACTGAAGCTTTCTTT. Amino acid sequence: CASSELQTPGLPNTEAFF.

On this clone itself: The same CDR3 can be traced to other DNA sequences in this sample. The CDR3 loop reads CASSLGGGNTEAFF. The CDR3 nucleotides are TGTGCCAGCAGCTTAGGGGGGGGGAACACTGAAGCTTTCTTT. The V gene is TRBV7-6, the J gene TRBJ1-1; weak D call: TRBD1 (5 bases). The length of the CDR3 is 14 residues. Germline V lookup: CDR1 SGHVS, CDR2 FNYEAQ. V lost 1 base, J lost 1 base, and 7 bases lay in between.

The chain combines TRBV30 with TRBJ2-4, with 7 bases fitting TRBD1. The germline CDR1 and CDR2 sequences are GTSNPN and SVGIG (reference sequence). V shed 2 bases and J 4 bases; nucleotides not matched to a gene: 5. This CDR3 spans 14 amino acids. CDR3 nucleotide sequence: TGTGCCTGGAGTTTCGGGACAGATAAAAACATTCAGTACTTC. Protein sequence: CAWSFGTDKNIQYF. The full variable domain, rest sourced from reference TRBV30 and TRBJ2-4, is SQTIHQWPATLVQPVGSPLSLECTVEGTSNPNLYWYRQAAGRGLQLLFYSVGIGQISSEVPQNLSASRPQDRQFILSSKKLLLSDSGFYLCAWSFGTDKNIQYFGAGTRLSVL.

V gene TRBV6-5 combines with J gene TRBJ1-4; D is uncertain. This CDR3 comprises 12 residues. V dropped 4 bases and J dropped 8 bases, with 8 bases sitting between them. The germline V gene encodes CDR1 MNHEY and CDR2 SVGAGI. CDR3 sequence reads: CASSLIGEKLFF. The CDR3 DNA reads as TGTGCCAGCAGTTTAATAGGCGAAAAACTGTTTTTT.

This clone was detected once. V and J are TRBV7-3 and TRBJ2-7; the match to TRBD2 covers 13 bases. Per germline, CDR1 SGHTA and CDR2 FQGTGA. The CDR3 is 14 amino acids. J gave up 3 bases and V 6 bases, and 2 bases lay outside the gene matches. The CDR3 coding sequence is TGTGCCAGCAGTCGACTAGCGGGAGGCTACGAGCAGTACTTC. It yields the protein CASSRLAGGYEQYF.

The V call is TRBV19, the J call TRBJ2-6, with 11 bases aligning to TRBD2. The germline CDR1 and CDR2 sequences are LNHDA and SQIVND (reference sequence). After removal of 0 bases from V and 2 bases from J, the junction contained 9 bases not matched to a gene. The CDR3 loop spans 20 amino acids. The DNA for the CDR3 is TGTGCCAGTAGTATAGATCGTTCTAGCGGGAGGTTAACTGGGGCCAACGTCCTGACTTTC. Translated: CASSIDRSSGRLTGANVLTF.

This sequence joins TRBV28 and TRBJ1-2; 10 positions match TRBD1. With 2 bases clipped from V and 5 bases from J, the junction kept 2 bases outside the gene matches. The CDR3 is 14 residues long. The germline V gene has CDR1 MDHEN and CDR2 SYDVKM. DNA for the CDR3: TGTGCCAGCAGTTTAGGGACAGGGGAATATGGCTACACCTTC. Its translation: CASSLGTGEYGYTF.